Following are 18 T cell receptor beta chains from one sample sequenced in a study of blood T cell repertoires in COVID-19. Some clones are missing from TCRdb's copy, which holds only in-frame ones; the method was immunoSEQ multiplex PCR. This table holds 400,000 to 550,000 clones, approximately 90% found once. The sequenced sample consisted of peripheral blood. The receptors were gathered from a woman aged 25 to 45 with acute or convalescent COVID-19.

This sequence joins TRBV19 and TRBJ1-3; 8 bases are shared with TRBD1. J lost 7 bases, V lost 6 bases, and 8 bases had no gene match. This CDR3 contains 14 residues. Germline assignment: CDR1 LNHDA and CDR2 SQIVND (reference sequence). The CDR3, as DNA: TGTGCCAGTAGGCTGACAGGGGTTGAGAACACCATATATTTT. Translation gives CASRLTGVENTIYF.

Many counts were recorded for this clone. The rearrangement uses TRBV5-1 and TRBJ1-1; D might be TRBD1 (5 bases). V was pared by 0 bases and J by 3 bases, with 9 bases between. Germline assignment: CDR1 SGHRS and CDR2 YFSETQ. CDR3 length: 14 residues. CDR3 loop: CASSLVRDHTEAFF. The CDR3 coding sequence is TGCGCCAGCAGCTTGGTCAGGGATCACACTGAAGCTTTCTTT.

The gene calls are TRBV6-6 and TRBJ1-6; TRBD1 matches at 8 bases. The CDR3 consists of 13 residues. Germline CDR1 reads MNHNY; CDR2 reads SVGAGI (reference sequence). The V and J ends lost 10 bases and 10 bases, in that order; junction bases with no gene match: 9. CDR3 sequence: CATATGVWSPLHF. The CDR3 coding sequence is TGTGCCACCGCGACAGGGGTTTGGTCACCCCTCCACTTT.

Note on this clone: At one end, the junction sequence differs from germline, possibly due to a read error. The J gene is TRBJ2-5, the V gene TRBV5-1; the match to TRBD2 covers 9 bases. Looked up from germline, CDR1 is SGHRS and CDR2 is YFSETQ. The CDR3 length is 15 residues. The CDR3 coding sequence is TGCGCCAGCAGCTTGAGTAGCGGGGGCCAAGAGGCCCAGTACTTC. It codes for CASSLSSGGQEAQYF. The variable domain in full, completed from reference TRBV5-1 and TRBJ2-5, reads KAGVTQTPRYLIKTRGQQVTLSCSPISGHRSVSWYQQTPGQGLQFLFEYFSETQRNKGNFPGRFSGRQFSNSRSEMNVSTLELGDSALYLCASSLSSGGQEAQYFGPGTRLLVL.

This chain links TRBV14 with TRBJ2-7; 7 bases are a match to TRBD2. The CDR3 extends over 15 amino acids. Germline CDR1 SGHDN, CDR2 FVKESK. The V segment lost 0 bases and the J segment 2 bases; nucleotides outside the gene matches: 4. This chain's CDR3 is CASSQELRGTYEQYF. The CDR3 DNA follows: TGTGCCAGCAGCCAAGAATTGCGGGGGACCTACGAGCAGTACTTC. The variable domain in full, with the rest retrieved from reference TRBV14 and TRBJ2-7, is EAGVTQFPSHSVIEKGQTVTLRCDPISGHDNLYWYRRVMGKEIKFLLHFVKESKQDESGMPNNRFLAERTGGTYSTLKVQPAELEDSGVYFCASSQELRGTYEQYFGPGTRLTVT.

The CDR3 nucleotides are TGTGCCAGCAGCTTGGGAGTTGCGGGCTCTGGAAACACCATATATTTT. This codes for CASSLGVAGSGNTIYF. The chain uses TRBV5-4 and TRBJ1-3; D not resolved. There are 16 residues in the CDR3. Germline assignment: CDR1 SGHNT and CDR2 YYREEE (reference sequence). V shed 0 bases and J shed 0 bases, with 10 bases lying between them.

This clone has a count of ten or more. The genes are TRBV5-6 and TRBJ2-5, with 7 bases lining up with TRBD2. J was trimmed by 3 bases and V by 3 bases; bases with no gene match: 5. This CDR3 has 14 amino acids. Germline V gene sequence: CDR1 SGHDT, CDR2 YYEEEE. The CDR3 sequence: CASSSVSGEETQYF. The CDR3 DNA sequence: TGTGCCAGCAGCTCCGTAAGCGGGGAAGAGACCCAGTACTTC.

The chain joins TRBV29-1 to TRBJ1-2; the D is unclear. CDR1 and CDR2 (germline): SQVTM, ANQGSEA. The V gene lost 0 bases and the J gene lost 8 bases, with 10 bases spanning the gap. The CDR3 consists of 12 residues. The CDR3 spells CSVEEHLPGYTF. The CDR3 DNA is TGCAGCGTTGAAGAACATCTTCCGGGCTACACCTTC.

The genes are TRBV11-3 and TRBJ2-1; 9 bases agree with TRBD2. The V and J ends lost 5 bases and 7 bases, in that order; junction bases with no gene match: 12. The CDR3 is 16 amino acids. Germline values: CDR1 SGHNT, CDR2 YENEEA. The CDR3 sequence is CASSPRGGGAGNEQFF. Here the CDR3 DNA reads TGTGCCAGCAGCCCCCGCGGCGGGGGGGCTGGGAATGAGCAGTTCTTC. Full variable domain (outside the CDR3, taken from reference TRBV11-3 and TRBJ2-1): EAGVVQSPRYKIIEKKQPVAFWCNPISGHNTLYWYLQNLGQGPELLIRYENEEAVDDSQLPKDRFSAERLKGVDSTLKIQPAELGDSAVYLCASSPRGGGAGNEQFFGPGTRLTVL.

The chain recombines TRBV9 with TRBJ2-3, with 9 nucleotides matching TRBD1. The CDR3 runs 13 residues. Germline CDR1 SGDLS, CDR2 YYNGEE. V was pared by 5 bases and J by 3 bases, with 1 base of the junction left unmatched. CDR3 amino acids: CASRDRGTDTQYF. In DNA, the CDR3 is TGTGCCAGCAGGGACAGGGGTACAGATACGCAGTATTTT.

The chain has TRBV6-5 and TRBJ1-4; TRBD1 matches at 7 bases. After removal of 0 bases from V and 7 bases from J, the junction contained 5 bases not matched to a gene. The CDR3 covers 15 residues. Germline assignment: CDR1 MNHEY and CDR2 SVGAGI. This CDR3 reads CASSYSRQGTEKLFF. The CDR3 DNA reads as TGTGCCAGCAGTTACTCCCGACAGGGAACTGAAAAACTGTTTTTT.

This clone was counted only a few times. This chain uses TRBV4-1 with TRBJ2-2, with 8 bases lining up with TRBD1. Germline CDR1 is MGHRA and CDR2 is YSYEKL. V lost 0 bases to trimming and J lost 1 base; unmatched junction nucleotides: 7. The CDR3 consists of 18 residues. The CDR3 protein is CASSQDRPGGGNTGELFF. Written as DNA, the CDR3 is TGCGCCAGCAGCCAAGATCGTCCAGGGGGCGGGAACACCGGGGAGCTGTTTTTT.

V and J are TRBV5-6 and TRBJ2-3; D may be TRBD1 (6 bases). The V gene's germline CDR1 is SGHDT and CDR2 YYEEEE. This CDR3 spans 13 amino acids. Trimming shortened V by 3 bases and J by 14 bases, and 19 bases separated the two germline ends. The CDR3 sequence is CASSYPLGGSSYF. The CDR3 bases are TGTGCCAGCAGCTACCCGCTTGGGGGCAGTTCGTATTTT. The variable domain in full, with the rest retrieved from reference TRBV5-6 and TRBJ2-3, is DAGVTQSPTHLIKTRGQQVTLRCSPKSGHDTVSWYQQALGQGPQFIFQYYEEEERQRGNFPDRFSGHQFPNYSSELNVNALLLGDSALYLCASSYPLGGSSYFGPGTRLTVL.

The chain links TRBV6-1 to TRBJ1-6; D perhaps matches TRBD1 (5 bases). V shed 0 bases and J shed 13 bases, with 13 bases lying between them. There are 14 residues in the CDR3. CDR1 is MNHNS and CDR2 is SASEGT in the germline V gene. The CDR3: CASSEAVAGVPLHF. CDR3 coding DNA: TGTGCCAGCAGTGAAGCGGTCGCGGGGGTCCCCCTCCACTTT.

CDR3 bases: TGTGCCAGCAGTGCCGGGACAGGGGACAGCGAGCAGTACTTC. It is translated as CASSAGTGDSEQYF. The chain recombines TRBV6-6 with TRBJ2-7; 10 positions match TRBD1. V dropped 5 bases and J dropped 6; count of bases not matched to a gene: 7. The CDR3 sequence is 14 residues long. Germline CDR1 and CDR2: MNHNY and SVGAGI (reference sequence).

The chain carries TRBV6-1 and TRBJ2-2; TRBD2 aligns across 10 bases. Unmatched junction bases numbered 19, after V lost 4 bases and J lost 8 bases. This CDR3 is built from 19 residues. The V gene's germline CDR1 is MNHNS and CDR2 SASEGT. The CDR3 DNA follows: TGTGCCAGCAGTGTGGCTAGCGGGGGATCTATGATGGTGACGGGGGAGCTGTTTTTT. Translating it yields CASSVASGGSMMVTGELFF.

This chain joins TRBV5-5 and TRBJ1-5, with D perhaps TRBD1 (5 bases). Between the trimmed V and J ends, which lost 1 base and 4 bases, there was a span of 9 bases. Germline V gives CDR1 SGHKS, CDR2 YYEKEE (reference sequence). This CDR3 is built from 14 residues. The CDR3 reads CASSLQGENQPQHF. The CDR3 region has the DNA TGTGCCAGCAGCTTGCAAGGGGAAAATCAGCCCCAGCATTTT.

The CDR3 sequence is CASSQDRGGPGNTIYF. The CDR3 DNA reads TGCGCCAGCAGCCAAGATCGGGGAGGGCCAGGAAACACCATATATTTT. V and J are TRBV4-1 and TRBJ1-3; no definite D call. V was shortened by 0 bases and J by 4 bases, with 13 bases between the two germline ends. The germline CDR1 and CDR2 sequences are MGHRA and YSYEKL. The CDR3 sequence is 16 residues long.